The T cell receptor (beta chain) described here comes from a study of blood T cell repertoires in COVID-19. CDR3 length equals 18 residues. The ends lost 3 bases at V and 2 bases at J; junction bases unmatched: 10. Libraries were prepared by immunoSEQ multiplex PCR; TCRdb keeps only in-frame clonotypes and omits some of them. Of roughly 200,000 clones in the sample, 75% to 90% are singletons; the top ten hold 9.2%. V gene TRBV5-3 combines with J gene TRBJ1-5; TRBD1 matches at 11 bases. TRBV5-3 is an open reading frame, and its role is uncertain. Source material: PBMCs or T cells enriched from blood (not recorded which). This sequence originates from a man between 35 and 55 years old who had recovered from COVID-19. This chain's CDR3 is CARSCRDRGIVGNQPQHF. The CDR3 DNA follows: TGTGCCAGAAGCTGTCGGGACAGGGGGATCGTAGGCAATCAGCCCCAGCATTTT.